This T cell receptor (beta chain) was captured by sequencing in a study of blood T cell repertoires in COVID-19. Turning to the study itself: The study drew acute and convalescent COVID-19 samples from the United States, Italy and Spain.

A Seattle source enrolled patients during active infection and followed them longitudinally. Authors' processing steps: For nucleated cells, counts were estimated from reference gene primer amplification. Measured with immunoSEQ multiplex PCR; TCRdb has only the in-frame clones, and not every one. The DNA gave D and trimming, while V, J and clone size come from that table. The table lists 250,000 to 350,000 clones, about 88% of them singletons. There are 14 residues in the CDR3. The V gene's germline CDR1 is GTSNPN and CDR2 SVGIG (reference sequence). V dropped 4 bases and J dropped 5 bases, with 17 bases sitting between them.

The sequence was obtained from a human donor with COVID-19, enrolled during active disease. The donor label of this sample is uncertain. The genes are TRBV30 and TRBJ2-5; maybe TRBD1 (6 bases). Sequencing was performed on peripheral blood. The CDR3 DNA reads TGTGCCTGGAAGGACAGAATTTTCGTTGAGACCCAGTACTTC. Translation: CAWKDRIFVETQYF.